This T cell receptor (beta chain) was captured in a study of shared clonotypes between healthy human individuals. Each cell subset's genomic DNA was divided evenly among several immunoSEQ plates. Some clones are missing from TCRdb's copy, which holds only in-frame ones; the method was immunoSEQ multiplex PCR. The sample holds more than 1,200,000 clones, around 98.5% seen once. This clone was seen only once. Looked up from germline, CDR1 is SQVTM and CDR2 is ANQGSEA. This CDR3 region has 13 residues. Trimming stripped 6 bases from V and 10 bases from J, with 18 bases between. The receptor's source is a man between 25 and 39 years old in good health. Input material: naive CD4+ T cells sorted from blood. Regarding subset: CD45RA+ positively selected. The V gene is TRBV29-1, the J gene TRBJ1-4, with D perhaps TRBD1 (5 bases). The CDR3 region is CSVLKAQRGKLFF. DNA for the CDR3: TGCAGCGTCCTAAAGGCCCAGAGGGGAAAACTGTTTTTT.